The clone carrying this T cell receptor (beta chain) was seen only once. This table comes from immunoSEQ multiplex PCR, and its TCRdb copy is limited to in-frame clones, with some not included. This table holds 110,000 or so clones, about 89% found once. The CDR3 length is 13 residues. Trimming took 6 bases from V and 5 from J, leaving 14 bases between them. From germline, CDR1 is SGHNT and CDR2 YYREEE (reference sequence). The data are from a study of T cells after somatic rescue of genetic block. The sequenced sample consisted of peripheral blood mononuclear cells (PBMCs). The chain employs TRBV5-4 and TRBJ1-1; possible D gene TRBD1, 5 bases. This sequence was found in a woman younger than 30. The CDR3 reads CASIKTGETEAFF. In DNA form, the CDR3 reads TGTGCCAGCATTAAAACGGGGGAGACTGAAGCTTTCTTT.